One and the same sample provided the 21 T cell receptor beta chains below, sequenced in a study of PD-1 blockade in classical Hodgkin lymphoma (dated by TCRdb to 2018 to 2020). Libraries came from the immunoSEQ multiplex PCR assay. TCRdb carries this immuneACCESS record with in-frame sequences only. Its versions omit some clonotypes, under half of them owing to an unresolved V gene in the studies checked, with the rest unexplained. This sample lists under 30,000 clones; over 65% were detected once. Approximately 2.4% of the sample lies in the top ten. The intended sense of this specimen's time point label: cycle 1 day 1 (C1D1), immediately before nivolumab initiation. Relapse after autologous stem cell transplantation had occurred in all trial patients, and cohorts A, B and C were distinguished by prior brentuximab vedotin exposure. CD4+ T cells were purified from thawed PBMCs by magnetic negative selection with a Miltenyi CD4+ T cell isolation kit.

The sequences come from CD4+ T cells from blood, collected at baseline. The source is a human donor with classical Hodgkin lymphoma.

The chain carries TRBV30 and TRBJ2-1, with a possible D match to TRBD2 (6 bases). The CDR3 contains 18 residues. Germline lookup yields CDR1 GTSNPN and CDR2 SVGIG (reference sequence). Trimming stripped 3 bases from V and 4 bases from J, with 25 bases between. The CDR3 reads CAWSLMGGEVMVYNEQFF. CDR3 bases: TGTGCCTGGAGCTTGATGGGGGGAGAAGTGATGGTTTACAATGAGCAGTTCTTC. The full variable domain, completed using reference TRBV30 and TRBJ2-1, is SQTIHQWPATLVQPVGSPLSLECTVEGTSNPNLYWYRQAAGRGLQLLFYSVGIGQISSEVPQNLSASRPQDRQFILSSKKLLLSDSGFYLCAWSLMGGEVMVYNEQFFGPGTRLTVL.

The chain uses TRBV4-1 and TRBJ2-2; no clear D. V lost 0 bases and J 3 bases, leaving 14 bases between the germline ends. Germline values: CDR1 MGHRA, CDR2 YSYEKL. This CDR3 comprises 17 residues. CDR3 region: CASSQDRARRDTGELFF. CDR3 DNA: TGCGCCAGCAGCCAAGATCGGGCAAGAAGGGACACCGGGGAGCTGTTTTTT.

The rearrangement uses TRBV20-1 and TRBJ2-1; D is ambiguous. This CDR3 has 9 amino acids. The V end lost 0 bases, the J end lost 12 bases, and 3 bases lay between the germline ends. Germline lookup yields CDR1 DFQATT and CDR2 SNEGSKA (reference sequence). Here the CDR3 reads CSARDGQFF. The DNA of the CDR3 is TGCAGTGCTAGAGATGGGCAGTTCTTC.

This chain joins TRBV7-2 and TRBJ2-7; D unresolved. The CDR3 extends over 13 amino acids. Trimming left V 2 bases short and J 5 bases short, with 10 bases between. Looked up from germline, CDR1 is SGHTA and CDR2 is FQGNSA. The CDR3 is CASSLILKDEQYF. Here the CDR3 DNA reads TGTGCCAGCAGCTTAATCCTGAAAGACGAGCAGTACTTC.

This chain uses TRBV4-3 with TRBJ2-3; D is undetermined. The CDR3 spans 17 residues. In germline, CDR1 is LGHNA, CDR2 YSLEER. Trimming removed 0 bases at V and 0 bases at J, with 13 bases between. CDR3 DNA: TGCGCCAGCAGCCAAGATCCCCGAAGACCTAGCACAGATACGCAGTATTTT. Translation: CASSQDPRRPSTDTQYF.

In its sample, this clone was seen a few times. The gene calls are TRBV27 and TRBJ1-5, with TRBD1 matching 9 bases. Trimming cost V 6 bases and J 8 bases; bases outside gene matches: 17. The CDR3 is made up of 17 amino acids. Germline CDR1 MNHEY, CDR2 SMNVEV (reference sequence). The CDR3 bases are TGTGCCAGCAGCCCAACCTGGGACCGGACAGGGGATGAGCCCCAGCATTTT. As protein: CASSPTWDRTGDEPQHF.

V usage is TRBV6-1 and J usage is TRBJ2-7, with 7 positions matching TRBD1. V was clipped by 4 bases and J by 3 bases; unmatched bases: 0. CDR1 and CDR2 from the germline V gene are MNHNS and SASEGT. CDR3 size: 12 residues. The CDR3 reads CASSGDSYEQYF. CDR3 coding DNA: TGTGCCAGCAGTGGGGACAGCTACGAGCAGTACTTC.

This clone was found once. This chain joins TRBV5-6 and TRBJ2-3, with a weak D call TRBD1 (5 bases). Trimming left V 2 bases short and J 1 base short, with 11 bases between. Germline V CDR1 and CDR2: SGHDT, YYEEEE. The CDR3 has 15 amino acids. In DNA form, the CDR3 reads TGTGCCAGCAGCTTTAAGGGGCTAGGCACAGATACGCAGTATTTT. Protein product: CASSFKGLGTDTQYF.

The rearrangement links TRBV27 to TRBJ1-6; tentatively, D is TRBD1 (5 bases). The CDR3 extends over 14 amino acids. V lost 3 bases and J lost 3, with 6 bases in between. CDR1 is MNHEY, CDR2 SMNVEV, per germline (reference sequence). The CDR3 DNA sequence: TGTGCCAGCAGTTTGGGGGTCTATAATTCACCCCTCCACTTT. The encoded protein is CASSLGVYNSPLHF.

This clone was seen a single time. The V and J genes are TRBV19 and TRBJ1-5; D gene uncertain. CDR3 length: 15 amino acids. Germline V CDR1 and CDR2: LNHDA, SQIVND (reference sequence). The ends were cut back, 7 bases at V and 6 bases at J, with 19 bases in the middle. The CDR3 loop is CASIPGGLLSQPQHF. The DNA of the CDR3 is TGTGCCAGTATTCCCGGCGGGCTATTGTCTCAGCCCCAGCATTTT.

The V gene is TRBV14, the J gene TRBJ1-4; D gene unclear. The CDR3 consists of 15 residues. CDR1 is SGHDN, CDR2 FVKESK, per germline. Between the trimmed V and J ends, which lost 1 base and 4 bases, there was a span of 10 bases. CDR3 loop: CASSQGTVSNEKLFF. In DNA form, the CDR3 reads TGTGCCAGCAGCCAAGGGACTGTGAGTAATGAAAAACTGTTTTTT.

The chain carries TRBV13 and TRBJ2-7; perhaps D is TRBD1 or TRBD2 (5 bases each). The germline V gene encodes CDR1 PRHDT and CDR2 FYEKMQ (reference sequence). This CDR3 region has 16 residues. V lost 4 bases, J lost 1 base, and 17 bases lay in between. In DNA, the CDR3 is TGTGCCAGCAGCTCCCAGGGACGGATGCAATCCTACGAGCAGTACTTC. Translated: CASSSQGRMQSYEQYF.

This clone was counted a few times. J is TRBJ2-5 and V is TRBV7-9; 8 bases fit TRBD1. CDR1 and CDR2 (germline): SEHNR, FQNEAQ (reference sequence). This CDR3 region has 13 residues. The V gene end was trimmed by 6 bases and the J gene end by 5 bases; junction bases not matched to a gene: 5. The CDR3 loop reads CASRPTGVETQYF. The CDR3 DNA follows: TGTGCCAGCAGACCGACAGGGGTGGAGACCCAGTACTTC. Combining the CDR3 with reference TRBV7-9 and TRBJ2-5 gives the whole variable domain DTGVSQNPRHKITKRGQNVTFRCDPISEHNRLYWYRQTLGQGPEFLTYFQNEAQLEKSRLLSDRFSAERPKGSFSTLEIQRTEQGDSAMYLCASRPTGVETQYFGPGTRLLVL.

This chain connects TRBV19 to TRBJ1-1; D possibly corresponds to TRBD1 (6 bases). Germline CDR1 and CDR2: LNHDA and SQIVND (reference sequence). This CDR3 contains 14 residues. With 5 bases removed from V and 1 base from J, the gap between germline ends came to 11 bases. The CDR3 region is CASSDDRTNTEAFF. In DNA form, the CDR3 reads TGTGCCAGTAGTGATGACAGGACGAACACTGAAGCTTTCTTT.

The CDR3 here is CASSLRAYEQYF. The CDR3 DNA reads as TGTGCCAGCAGCTTAAGGGCCTACGAGCAGTACTTC. This sequence joins TRBV7-6 and TRBJ2-7, with D unresolved. The germline gives CDR1 SGHVS, CDR2 FNYEAQ. The V and J ends lost 2 bases and 2 bases respectively, with 4 bases between them. This CDR3 contains 12 residues.

The V and J genes are TRBV5-6 and TRBJ2-5; D is undetermined. Trimming pared 1 base from V and 0 bases from J, leaving 16 bases between. The CDR3 runs 17 residues. The V gene's germline CDR1 is SGHDT and CDR2 YYEEEE. The CDR3 coding sequence is TGTGCCAGCAGCTTGCAACTCGGCCCCTCGTACCAAGAGACCCAGTACTTC. This codes for CASSLQLGPSYQETQYF.

This clone showed up just a few times. The CDR3 DNA is TGTGCCAGCAGCGAGAGGTGGGGACCGGGAAACACCATATATTTT. This translates into CASSERWGPGNTIYF. The V gene is TRBV7-9, the J gene TRBJ1-3; D is perhaps TRBD1 (5 bases). Per germline, CDR1 SEHNR and CDR2 FQNEAQ (reference sequence). The CDR3 has 15 residues. V was shortened by 5 bases and J by 4 bases, with 15 bases between the two germline ends. Combining the CDR3 with reference TRBV7-9 and TRBJ1-3 gives the whole variable domain DTGVSQNPRHKITKRGQNVTFRCDPISEHNRLYWYRQTLGQGPEFLTYFQNEAQLEKSRLLSDRFSAERPKGSFSTLEIQRTEQGDSAMYLCASSERWGPGNTIYFGEGSWLTVV.

This sequence joins TRBV10-3 and TRBJ1-5; D unclear. Trimming took off 3 bases at V and 4 bases at J, with 4 bases between the two ends. This CDR3 is built from 12 residues. Germline CDR1 and CDR2: ENHRY and SYGVKD. In DNA form, the CDR3 reads TGTGCCATCAGTGACAATAATCAGCCCCAGCATTTT. Amino acids: CAISDNNQPQHF.

V gene TRBV7-2 combines with J gene TRBJ2-7; D possibly corresponds to TRBD2 (5 bases). V lost 6 bases, J lost 4 bases, and 13 bases lay in between. Germline CDR1 SGHTA, CDR2 FQGNSA. This CDR3 is 13 amino acids long. Here the CDR3 DNA reads TGTGCCAGCAGGCCTCCTTCGGGGTACGAGCAGTACTTC. It encodes CASRPPSGYEQYF.

V is TRBV7-8 and J is TRBJ1-4, with 8 nucleotides matching TRBD1. The CDR3 sequence is 16 residues long. Germline trimming cut 7 bases from V and 0 bases from J; bases unmatched to any gene: 7. Germline lookup yields CDR1 SGHVS and CDR2 FQNEAQ. The CDR3, as DNA: TGTGCCAGCACCCGGACAGGGAGGCCAACTAATGAAAAACTGTTTTTT. This sequence encodes CASTRTGRPTNEKLFF.

This sequence joins TRBV6-5 and TRBJ2-7; possibly TRBD1 for D (6 bases). The CDR3 sequence is 14 residues long. Germline CDR1 MNHEY, CDR2 SVGAGI. Trimming removed 5 bases from V and 7 bases from J, with 18 bases in between. CDR3 region: CASSPGNRAWEQYF. Written as DNA, the CDR3 is TGTGCCAGCAGTCCCGGGAACAGGGCTTGGGAGCAGTACTTC.